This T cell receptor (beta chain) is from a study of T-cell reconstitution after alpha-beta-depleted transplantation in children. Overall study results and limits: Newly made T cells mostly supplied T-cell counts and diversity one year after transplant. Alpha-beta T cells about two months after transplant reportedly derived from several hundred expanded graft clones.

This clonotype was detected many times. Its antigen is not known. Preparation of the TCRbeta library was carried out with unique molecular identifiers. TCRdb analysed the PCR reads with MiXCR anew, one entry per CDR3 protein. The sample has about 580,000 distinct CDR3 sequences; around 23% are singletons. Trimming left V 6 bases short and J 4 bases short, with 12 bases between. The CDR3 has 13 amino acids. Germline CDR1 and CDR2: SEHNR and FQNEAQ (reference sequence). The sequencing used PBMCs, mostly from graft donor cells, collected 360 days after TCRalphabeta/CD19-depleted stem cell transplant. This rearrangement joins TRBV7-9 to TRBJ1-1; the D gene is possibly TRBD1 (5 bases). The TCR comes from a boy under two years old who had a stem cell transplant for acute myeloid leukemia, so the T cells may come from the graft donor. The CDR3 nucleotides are TGTGCCAGCAGTTTACCGGGGGGCACTGAAGCTTTCTTT. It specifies CASSLPGGTEAFF. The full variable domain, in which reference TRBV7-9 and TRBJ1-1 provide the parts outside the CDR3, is DTGVSQNPRHKITKRGQNVTFRCDPISEHNRLYWYRQTLGQGPEFLTYFQNEAQLEKSRLLSDRFSAERPKGSFSTLEIQRTEQGDSAMYLCASSLPGGTEAFFGQGTRLTVV.